This entry features one T cell receptor beta chain sequence. The antigen is undetermined. Sequenced by immunoSEQ multiplex PCR; TCRdb stores in-frame clones only, minus some. The data contain about 68,000 clones, about 89% of them singletons. This sample is drawn from a study of OX40 agonist ivuxolimab in advanced cancers. Study findings and constraints: Expanded peripheral T-cell antigen specificity went undetermined. Normalized expansion of T-cell clones was also low for some nonresponders.

The ends were cut back, 4 bases at V and 0 bases at J, with 1 base in the middle. CDR3 length equals 12 residues. Per germline, CDR1 SGHRS and CDR2 YFSETQ. The chain couples TRBV5-1 to TRBJ2-2; D is ambiguous. This receptor was identified in an adult with an advanced solid tumor such as melanoma, head and neck, liver or kidney cancer. Sequenced here: CD4+ or CD8+ T cells sorted from blood, sampled in a trial of the OX40 agonist ivuxolimab. The CDR3 loop reads CASSPNTGELFF. Here the CDR3 DNA reads TGCGCCAGCAGCCCGAACACCGGGGAGCTGTTTTTT.